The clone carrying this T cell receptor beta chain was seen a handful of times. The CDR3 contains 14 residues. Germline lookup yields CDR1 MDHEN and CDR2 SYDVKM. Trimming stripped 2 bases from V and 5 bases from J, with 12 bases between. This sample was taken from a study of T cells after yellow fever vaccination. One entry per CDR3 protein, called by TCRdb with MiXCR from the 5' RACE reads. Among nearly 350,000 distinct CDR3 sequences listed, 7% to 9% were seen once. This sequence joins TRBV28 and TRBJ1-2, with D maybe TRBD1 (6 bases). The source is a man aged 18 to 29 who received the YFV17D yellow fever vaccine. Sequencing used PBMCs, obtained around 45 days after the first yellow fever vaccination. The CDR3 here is CASSLPGHPYGYTF. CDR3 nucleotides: TGTGCCAGCAGTTTACCGGGACACCCTTATGGCTACACCTTC.